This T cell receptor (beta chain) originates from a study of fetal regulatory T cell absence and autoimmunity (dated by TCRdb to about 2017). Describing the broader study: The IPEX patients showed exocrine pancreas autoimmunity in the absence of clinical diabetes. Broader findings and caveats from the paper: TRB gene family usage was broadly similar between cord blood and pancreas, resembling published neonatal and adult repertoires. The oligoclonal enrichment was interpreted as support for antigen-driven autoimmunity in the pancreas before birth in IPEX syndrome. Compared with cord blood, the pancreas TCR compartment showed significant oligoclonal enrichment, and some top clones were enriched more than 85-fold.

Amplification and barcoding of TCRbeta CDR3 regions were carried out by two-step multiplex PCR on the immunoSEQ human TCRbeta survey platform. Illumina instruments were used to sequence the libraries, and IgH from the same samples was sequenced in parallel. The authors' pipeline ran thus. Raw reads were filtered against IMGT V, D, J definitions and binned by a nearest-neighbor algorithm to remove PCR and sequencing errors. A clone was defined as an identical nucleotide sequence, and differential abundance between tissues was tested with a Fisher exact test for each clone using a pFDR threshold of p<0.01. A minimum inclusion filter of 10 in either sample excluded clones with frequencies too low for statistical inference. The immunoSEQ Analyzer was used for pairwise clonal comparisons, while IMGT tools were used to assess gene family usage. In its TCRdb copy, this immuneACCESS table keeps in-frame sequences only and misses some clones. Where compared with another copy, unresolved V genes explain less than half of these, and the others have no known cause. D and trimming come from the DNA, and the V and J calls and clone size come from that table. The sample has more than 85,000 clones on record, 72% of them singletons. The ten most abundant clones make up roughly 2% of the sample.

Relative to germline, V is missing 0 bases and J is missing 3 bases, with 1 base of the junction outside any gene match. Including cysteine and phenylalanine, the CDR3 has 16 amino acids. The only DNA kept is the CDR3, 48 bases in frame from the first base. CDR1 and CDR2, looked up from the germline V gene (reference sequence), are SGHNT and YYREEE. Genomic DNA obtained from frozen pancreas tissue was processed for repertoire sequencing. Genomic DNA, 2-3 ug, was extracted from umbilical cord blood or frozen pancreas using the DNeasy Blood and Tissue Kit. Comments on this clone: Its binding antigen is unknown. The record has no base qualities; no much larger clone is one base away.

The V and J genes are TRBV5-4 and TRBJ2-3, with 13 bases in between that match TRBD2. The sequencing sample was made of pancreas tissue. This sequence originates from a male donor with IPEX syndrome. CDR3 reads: CASSLEGLAGTDTQYF. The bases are TGTGCCAGCAGCTTGGAGGGACTAGCGGGAACAGATACGCAGTATTTT.